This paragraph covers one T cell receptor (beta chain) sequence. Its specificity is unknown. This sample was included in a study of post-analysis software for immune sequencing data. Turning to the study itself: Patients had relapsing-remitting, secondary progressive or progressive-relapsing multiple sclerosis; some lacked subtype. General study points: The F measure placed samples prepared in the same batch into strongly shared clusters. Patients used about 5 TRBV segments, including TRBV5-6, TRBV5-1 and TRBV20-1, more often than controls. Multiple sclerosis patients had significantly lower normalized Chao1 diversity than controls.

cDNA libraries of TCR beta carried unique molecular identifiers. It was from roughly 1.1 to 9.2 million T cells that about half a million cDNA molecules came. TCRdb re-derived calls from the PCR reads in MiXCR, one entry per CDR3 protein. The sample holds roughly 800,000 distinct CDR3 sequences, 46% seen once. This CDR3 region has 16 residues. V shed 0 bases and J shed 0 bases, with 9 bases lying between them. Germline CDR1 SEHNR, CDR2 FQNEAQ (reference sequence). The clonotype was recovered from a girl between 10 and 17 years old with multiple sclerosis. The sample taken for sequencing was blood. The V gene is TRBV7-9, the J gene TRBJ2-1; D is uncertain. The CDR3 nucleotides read TGTGCCAGCAGCTTAGCGGACCAGAGCTCCTACAATGAGCAGTTCTTC. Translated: CASSLADQSSYNEQFF.